This paragraph reports one T cell receptor beta chain. Its antigen is currently unknown. The V gene's germline CDR1 is MGHRA and CDR2 YSYEKL. V shed 2 bases and J 5 bases; nucleotides not matched to a gene: 17. This CDR3 is 18 amino acids long. The sample belongs to a study of a mutant IDH1 vaccine in newly diagnosed glioma. Study-level background: Before enrollment, the patients had been treated with radiotherapy alone, temozolomide alone, or both together. Most of them had received both.

Study observations and caveats: Top-clonotype changes in peripheral T cells seemed unrelated to pseudoprogression.

Noted time point: baseline, week 1 (first vaccination visit). The treatment was: pre-vaccination baseline after standard-of-care therapy. New IDH1-mutant, ATRX-lost WHO grade 3 or 4 astrocytomas occurred in donors. The assay was immunoSEQ multiplex PCR, and TCRdb's table has in-frame clones only and misses some. The profile shows 68,000 or so clones, roughly 78% of them singletons. The genes are TRBV4-1 and TRBJ2-7; TRBD1 matches at 8 bases. The origin of this receptor is a man aged 50 to 60 with glioma. The starting material was PBMCs, obtained from a glioma patient treated with radiotherapy, temozolomide or both. The DNA for the CDR3 is TGCGCCAGCAGCCAAAAGTGGGCCGGACAGGGACTTTTGAACGAGCAGTACTTC. Translating it yields CASSQKWAGQGLLNEQYF.